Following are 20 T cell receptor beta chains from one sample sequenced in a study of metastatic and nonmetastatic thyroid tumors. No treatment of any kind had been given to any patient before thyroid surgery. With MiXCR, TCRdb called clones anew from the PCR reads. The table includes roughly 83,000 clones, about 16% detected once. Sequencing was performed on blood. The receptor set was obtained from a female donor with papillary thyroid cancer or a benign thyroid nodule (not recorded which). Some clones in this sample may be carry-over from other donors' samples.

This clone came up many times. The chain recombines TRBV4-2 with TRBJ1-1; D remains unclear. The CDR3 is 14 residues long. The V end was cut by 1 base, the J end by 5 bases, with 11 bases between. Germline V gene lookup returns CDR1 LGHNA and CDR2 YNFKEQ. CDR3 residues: CASSQGWTGTEAFF. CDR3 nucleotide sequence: TGTGCCAGCAGCCAAGGTTGGACCGGGACTGAAGCTTTCTTT.

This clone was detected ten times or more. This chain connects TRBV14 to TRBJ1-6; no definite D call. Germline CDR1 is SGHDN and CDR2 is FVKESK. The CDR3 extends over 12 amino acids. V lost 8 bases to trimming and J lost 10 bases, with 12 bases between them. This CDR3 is CASSLYGSPLHF. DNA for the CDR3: TGTGCCAGCTCTTTATACGGATCACCCCTCCACTTT.

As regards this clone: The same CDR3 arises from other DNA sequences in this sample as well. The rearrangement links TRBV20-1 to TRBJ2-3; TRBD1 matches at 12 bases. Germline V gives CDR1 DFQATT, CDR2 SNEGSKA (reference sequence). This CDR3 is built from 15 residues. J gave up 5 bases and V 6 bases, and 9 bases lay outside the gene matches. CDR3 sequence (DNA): TGCAGTGCCCCACACGGGACAGGGGGCAAAGATACGCAGTATTTT. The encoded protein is CSAPHGTGGKDTQYF.

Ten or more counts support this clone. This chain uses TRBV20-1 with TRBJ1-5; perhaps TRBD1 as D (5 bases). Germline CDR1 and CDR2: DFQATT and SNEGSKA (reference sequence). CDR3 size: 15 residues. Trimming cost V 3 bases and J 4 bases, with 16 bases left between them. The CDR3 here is CSASRGEGQNQPQHF. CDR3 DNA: TGCAGTGCTAGTCGTGGGGAGGGGCAAAATCAGCCCCAGCATTTT.

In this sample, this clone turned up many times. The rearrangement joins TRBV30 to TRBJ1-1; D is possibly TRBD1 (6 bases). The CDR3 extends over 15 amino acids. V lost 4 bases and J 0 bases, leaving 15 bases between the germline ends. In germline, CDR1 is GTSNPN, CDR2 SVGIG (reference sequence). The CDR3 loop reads CAWIDRIRMNTEAFF. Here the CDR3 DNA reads TGTGCCTGGATCGACAGGATACGCATGAACACTGAAGCTTTCTTT.

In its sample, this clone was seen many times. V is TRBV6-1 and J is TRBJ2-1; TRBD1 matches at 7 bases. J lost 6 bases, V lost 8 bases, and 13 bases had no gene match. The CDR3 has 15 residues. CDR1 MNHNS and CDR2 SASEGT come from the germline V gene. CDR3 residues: CASRITGTAGNEQFF. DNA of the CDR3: TGTGCCAGCCGCATAACCGGGACAGCAGGCAATGAGCAGTTCTTC.

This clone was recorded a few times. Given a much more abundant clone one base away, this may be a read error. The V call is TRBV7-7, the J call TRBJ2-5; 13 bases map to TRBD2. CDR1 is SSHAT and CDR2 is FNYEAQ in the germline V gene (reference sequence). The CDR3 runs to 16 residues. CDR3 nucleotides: TGTGCTAGCAGCTTAGGACTAGCGGGGGACGTTGAAGCCCAGTACTTC. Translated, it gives CASSLGLAGDVEAQYF.

CDR3 sequence reads: CASSLSQRGVLDFTGELFF. The CDR3 bases are TGTGCCAGCAGTTTGTCTCAGCGGGGGGTACTCGATTTCACCGGGGAGCTGTTTTTT. The chain has TRBV27 and TRBJ2-2; 9 bases agree with TRBD2. V was pared by 3 bases and J by 4 bases, with 15 bases of the junction left unmatched. CDR3 length equals 19 residues. Germline CDR1 and CDR2: MNHEY and SMNVEV (reference sequence).

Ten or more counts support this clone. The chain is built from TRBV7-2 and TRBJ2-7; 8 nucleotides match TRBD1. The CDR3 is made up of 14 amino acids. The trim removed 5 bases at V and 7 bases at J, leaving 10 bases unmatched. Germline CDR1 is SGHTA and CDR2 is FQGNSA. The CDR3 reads CASSTQGGWEEQYF. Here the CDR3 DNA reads TGTGCCAGCAGCACACAGGGGGGCTGGGAGGAGCAGTACTTC.

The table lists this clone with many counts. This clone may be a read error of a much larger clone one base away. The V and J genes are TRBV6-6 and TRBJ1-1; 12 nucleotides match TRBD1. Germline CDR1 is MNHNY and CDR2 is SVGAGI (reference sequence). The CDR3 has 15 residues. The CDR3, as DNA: TGTGCCAGCGGTTACCTAGGGACAGGGGGCGCAAAAGCTTTCTTT. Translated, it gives CASGYLGTGGAKAFF.

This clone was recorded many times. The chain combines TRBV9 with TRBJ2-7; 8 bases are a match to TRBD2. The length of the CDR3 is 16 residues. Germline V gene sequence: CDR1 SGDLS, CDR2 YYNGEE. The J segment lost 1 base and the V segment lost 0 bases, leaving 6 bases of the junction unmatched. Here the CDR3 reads CASSVGAGGTSYEQYF. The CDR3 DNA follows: TGTGCCAGCAGCGTAGGGGCGGGGGGTACTTCCTACGAGCAGTACTTC. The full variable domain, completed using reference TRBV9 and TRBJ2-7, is DSGVTQTPKHLITATGQRVTLRCSPRSGDLSVYWYQQSLDQGLQFLIQYYNGEERAKGNILERFSAQQFPDLHSELNLSSLELGDSALYFCASSVGAGGTSYEQYFGPGTRLTVT.

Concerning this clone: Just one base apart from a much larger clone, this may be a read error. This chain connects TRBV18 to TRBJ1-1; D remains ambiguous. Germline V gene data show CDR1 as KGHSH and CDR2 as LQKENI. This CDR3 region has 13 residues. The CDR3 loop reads CASSPPIGVPALF. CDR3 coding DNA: TGTGCCAGCTCACCACCGATTGGGGTTCCTGCTTTATTT.

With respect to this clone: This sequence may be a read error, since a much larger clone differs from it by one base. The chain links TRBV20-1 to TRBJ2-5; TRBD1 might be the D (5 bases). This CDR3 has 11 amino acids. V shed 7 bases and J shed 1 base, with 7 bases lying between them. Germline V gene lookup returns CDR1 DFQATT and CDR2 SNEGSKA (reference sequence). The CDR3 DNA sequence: TGCAGTGAACAGGTCCAAGAGACCCAGTACTTC. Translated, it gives CSEQVQETQYF.

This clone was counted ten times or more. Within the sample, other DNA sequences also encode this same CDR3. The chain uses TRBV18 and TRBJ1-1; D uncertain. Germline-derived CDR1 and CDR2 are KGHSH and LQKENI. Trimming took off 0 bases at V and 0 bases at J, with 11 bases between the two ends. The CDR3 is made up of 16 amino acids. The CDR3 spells CASSPPGRQLNTEAFF. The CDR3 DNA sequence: TGTGCCAGCTCACCACCGGGTAGGCAGCTGAACACTGAAGCTTTCTTT.

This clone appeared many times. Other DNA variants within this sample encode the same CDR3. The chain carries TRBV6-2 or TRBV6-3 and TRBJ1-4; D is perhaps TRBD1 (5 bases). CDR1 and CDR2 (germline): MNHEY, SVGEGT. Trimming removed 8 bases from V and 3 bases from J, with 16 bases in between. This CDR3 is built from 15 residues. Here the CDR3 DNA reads TGTGCCAGCGAAGTAGGGGCAGGGTCTAATGAAAAACTGTTTTTT. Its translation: CASEVGAGSNEKLFF.

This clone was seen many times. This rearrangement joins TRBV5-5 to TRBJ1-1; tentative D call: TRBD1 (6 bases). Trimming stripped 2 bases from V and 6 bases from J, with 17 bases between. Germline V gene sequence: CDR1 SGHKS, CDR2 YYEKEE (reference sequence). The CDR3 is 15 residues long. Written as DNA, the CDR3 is TGTGCCAGCAGCTTCGAATGGGGGGCATTCGCTGAAGCTTTCTTT. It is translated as CASSFEWGAFAEAFF.

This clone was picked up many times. The CDR3 spells CASSLGPDGYSPLHF. For the CDR3, the DNA is TGCGCCAGCAGCTTGGGTCCCGACGGCTATTCACCCCTCCACTTT. This chain links TRBV5-1 with TRBJ1-6, with D uncertain. V lost 0 bases, J lost 8 bases, and 12 bases lay in between. This CDR3 spans 15 amino acids. Germline CDR1 reads SGHRS; CDR2 reads YFSETQ. Looking up the rest from reference TRBV5-1 and TRBJ1-6 gives the full variable domain: KAGVTQTPRYLIKTRGQQVTLSCSPISGHRSVSWYQQTPGQGLQFLFEYFSETQRNKGNFPGRFSGRQFSNSRSEMNVSTLELGDSALYLCASSLGPDGYSPLHFGNGTRLTVT.

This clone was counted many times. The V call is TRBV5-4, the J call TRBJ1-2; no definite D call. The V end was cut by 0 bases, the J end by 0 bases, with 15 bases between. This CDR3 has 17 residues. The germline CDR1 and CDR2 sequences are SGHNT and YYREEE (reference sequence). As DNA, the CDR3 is TGTGCCAGCAGCTTGGGTGAAGGGTCGATAGCTAACTATGGCTACACCTTC. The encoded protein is CASSLGEGSIANYGYTF.

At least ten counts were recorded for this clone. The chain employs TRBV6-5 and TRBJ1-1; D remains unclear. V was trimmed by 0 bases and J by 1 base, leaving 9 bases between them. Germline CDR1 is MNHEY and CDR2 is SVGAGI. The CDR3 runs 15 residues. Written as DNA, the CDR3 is TGTGCCAGCAGTTACTCGAGGCAGGCGAACACTGAAGCTTTCTTT. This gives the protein CASSYSRQANTEAFF.

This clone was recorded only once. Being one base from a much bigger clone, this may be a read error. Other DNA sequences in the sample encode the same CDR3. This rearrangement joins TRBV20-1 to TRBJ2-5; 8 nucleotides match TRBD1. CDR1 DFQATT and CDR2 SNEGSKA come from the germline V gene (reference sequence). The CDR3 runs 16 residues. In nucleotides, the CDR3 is TGCAGTGCTAGGTCTCAGGGGGCACTAGGTTGGGAGACCCAATACTTC. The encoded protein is CSARSQGALGWETQYF.